The 22 T cell receptor beta chains in this list originate from one sample, sequenced in a study of CD8 T cells in ankylosing spondylitis. MiXCR, applied by TCRdb to the 5' RACE reads, yields one record per CDR3 protein. The table records 200,000 to 300,000 distinct CDR3 sequences, roughly 25% of them present only once. Sequencing was performed on blood, either unsorted or a sorted T cell fraction (not recorded which). All receptors come from a male donor with ankylosing spondylitis or in good health (not recorded which).

This clonotype was seen at least ten times. The V gene is TRBV5-1, the J gene TRBJ2-5; D is ambiguous. The germline V gene encodes CDR1 SGHRS and CDR2 YFSETQ. The CDR3 has 14 residues. The V and J ends lost 1 base and 4 bases respectively, with 11 bases between them. The CDR3 DNA follows: TGCGCCAGCAGCTTGTCTTCGGCTCGAGAGACCCAGTACTTC. This sequence encodes CASSLSSARETQYF.

The J gene is TRBJ1-6, the V gene TRBV7-8; 7 nucleotides match TRBD1. The trim removed 4 bases at V and 7 bases at J, leaving 4 bases unmatched. CDR1 SGHVS and CDR2 FQNEAQ come from the germline V gene. The CDR3 contains 14 residues. CDR3 sequence: CASSWTGRNSPLHF. Here the CDR3 DNA reads TGTGCCAGCAGCTGGACAGGTCGCAATTCACCCCTCCACTTT.

A few counts support this clonotype. The V gene is TRBV29-1, the J gene TRBJ2-1; weak D call: TRBD1 (5 bases). Germline lookup yields CDR1 SQVTM and CDR2 ANQGSEA. The V and J ends lost 7 bases and 6 bases respectively, with 16 bases between them. The CDR3 runs to 13 residues. CDR3 DNA sequence: TGCAGCGGGGCAGGGTTTCCCCTCAATGAGCAGTTCTTC. This encodes CSGAGFPLNEQFF.

This clonotype was counted once. The chain links TRBV20-1 to TRBJ2-1, with 9 bases lining up with TRBD2. With V trimmed by 0 bases and J by 10 bases, 13 bases remained unmatched. Germline V lookup: CDR1 DFQATT, CDR2 SNEGSKA (reference sequence). This CDR3 has 16 amino acids. The CDR3 region is CSARDLGLAGSSEQFF. Here the CDR3 DNA reads TGCAGTGCTAGAGATCTGGGACTAGCTGGTTCCAGCGAGCAGTTCTTC.

This CDR3 reads CSARDRPGTGELFF. The CDR3 nucleotides are TGCAGTGCTAGAGATCGCCCAGGGACCGGGGAGCTGTTTTTT. The rearrangement links TRBV20-1 to TRBJ2-2, with TRBD1 as a possible D gene (5 bases). V lost 0 bases and J 5 bases, leaving 10 bases between the germline ends. CDR3 length: 14 residues. Germline V gene lookup returns CDR1 DFQATT and CDR2 SNEGSKA (reference sequence).

This chain links TRBV12-3 or TRBV12-4 with TRBJ2-3; TRBD1 or TRBD2 may be the D gene (7 bases each). CDR3 length equals 15 residues. Trimming took 6 bases from V and 3 from J, leaving 16 bases between them. Here the CDR3 DNA reads TGTGCCAGCAGCCTAGCGGACAGGACGACAGATACGCAGTATTTT. Protein: CASSLADRTTDTQYF.

The chain joins TRBV9 to TRBJ2-1; 7 bases match TRBD2. Germline loops: CDR1 SGDLS, CDR2 YYNGEE. Trimming at V came to 4 bases and at J to 5 bases, leaving 9 bases not matched to a gene. The CDR3 runs to 15 residues. The CDR3 region is CASSPTGTTNNEQFF. Here the CDR3 DNA reads TGTGCCAGCAGCCCGACCGGGACTACCAACAATGAGCAGTTCTTC.

This clonotype was found a few times. The rearrangement links TRBV19 to TRBJ1-1; 8 bases fit TRBD1. Germline V lookup: CDR1 LNHDA, CDR2 SQIVND (reference sequence). Trimming removed 6 bases from V and 1 base from J; junction bases left unmatched: 4. This CDR3 region has 14 residues. The CDR3 DNA reads TGTGCCAGTAGATGGGGACAGGAGAACACTGAAGCTTTCTTT. Protein: CASRWGQENTEAFF.

This clonotype was seen ten or more times. V is TRBV20-1 and J is TRBJ2-1, with 7 nucleotides matching TRBD2. This CDR3 is 15 amino acids long. V lost 6 bases and J lost 5; bases outside the gene matches: 13. Per germline, CDR1 DFQATT and CDR2 SNEGSKA (reference sequence). CDR3 protein: CSAVVGGGFHNEQFF. Written as DNA, the CDR3 is TGCAGTGCAGTGGTCGGCGGGGGTTTCCACAATGAGCAGTTCTTC.

CDR3 protein: CASSDLDRSHSPLHF. The CDR3 nucleotides read TGTGCCAGCAGTGACTTAGACAGGAGCCATTCACCCCTCCACTTT. This sequence joins TRBV6-4 and TRBJ1-6; weak D call: TRBD1 (6 bases). This CDR3 is 15 amino acids long. The V end lost 1 base, the J end lost 8 bases, and 12 bases lay between the germline ends. The germline V gene encodes CDR1 MRHNA and CDR2 SNTAGT.

The sample holds many counts of this clonotype. The chain recombines TRBV29-1 with TRBJ2-7, with 8 positions matching TRBD1. Unmatched junction bases numbered 0, after V lost 4 bases and J lost 1 base. Germline CDR1 and CDR2: SQVTM and ANQGSEA. The CDR3 loop spans 12 amino acids. As DNA, the CDR3 is TGCAGCGTTGGGGACAGGTCCTACGAGCAGTACTTC. Translating it yields CSVGDRSYEQYF.

This clonotype occurred once. A much larger clone is a single base away; this may be a read error. The chain employs TRBV7-2 and TRBJ2-7, with a weak D call TRBD2 (6 bases). CDR3 size: 14 residues. The germline CDR1 and CDR2 sequences are SGHTA and FQGNSA. Trimming took off 1 base at V and 6 bases at J, with 13 bases between the two ends. This CDR3 is CASSLVGGNCEQYF. As DNA, the CDR3 is TGTGCCAGCAGCTTAGTCGGCGGGAACTGCGAGCAGTACTTC.

This clonotype was detected only a few times. V gene TRBV5-6 combines with J gene TRBJ2-3; D is possibly TRBD2 (6 bases). CDR3 size: 15 residues. V was clipped by 0 bases and J by 5 bases, with 13 bases between them. The germline gives CDR1 SGHDT, CDR2 YYEEEE. The CDR3, as DNA: TGTGCCAGCAGCTTGGTCGGGGGACTGGAAGATACGCAGTATTTT. This codes for CASSLVGGLEDTQYF.

This chain uses TRBV20-1 with TRBJ1-1; D is unresolved. This CDR3 is built from 13 residues. CDR1 DFQATT and CDR2 SNEGSKA come from the germline V gene (reference sequence). The V end lost 4 bases, the J end lost 1 base, and 10 bases lay between the germline ends. The CDR3 loop is CSATPSRNTEAFF. For the CDR3, the DNA is TGCAGTGCTACCCCGTCCCGGAACACTGAAGCTTTCTTT.

V and J are TRBV12-3 or TRBV12-4 and TRBJ2-7; D is unresolved. The CDR3 is made up of 14 amino acids. V gave up 4 bases and J gave up 4 bases, with 14 bases separating them. The CDR3 loop reads CASSSPPRSYEQYF. In DNA, the CDR3 is TGTGCCAGCAGTTCCCCCCCGCGGAGTTACGAGCAGTACTTC.

This clonotype came up many times. The chain has TRBV2 and TRBJ2-3; no clear D gene. The CDR3 loop spans 14 amino acids. The V and J ends lost 6 bases and 1 base respectively, with 11 bases between them. Germline V gene sequence: CDR1 SNHLY, CDR2 FYNNEI. CDR3 sequence reads: CASRKTFGTDTQYF. The CDR3 bases are TGTGCCAGCAGGAAGACTTTTGGCACAGATACGCAGTATTTT. Based on the CDR3 plus reference TRBV2 and TRBJ2-3, the full variable domain is EPEVTQTPSHQVTQMGQEVILRCVPISNHLYFYWYRQILGQKVEFLVSFYNNEISEKSEIFDDQFSVERPDGSNFTLKIRSTKLEDSAMYFCASRKTFGTDTQYFGPGTRLTVL.

The genes are TRBV20-1 and TRBJ2-1; TRBD2 matches at 10 bases. CDR1 is DFQATT and CDR2 is SNEGSKA in the germline V gene (reference sequence). The ends lost 6 bases at V and 9 bases at J; junction bases unmatched: 8. This CDR3 is built from 13 residues. CDR3 in amino acids: CSASSGGAIEQFF. The DNA of the CDR3 is TGCAGTGCCAGCAGCGGGGGGGCGATTGAGCAGTTCTTC.

The chain couples TRBV10-1 to TRBJ1-5, with TRBD1 as a possible D gene (6 bases). V dropped 4 bases and J dropped 4 bases, with 11 bases sitting between them. CDR3 length equals 14 residues. Germline-derived CDR1 and CDR2 are WNHNN and SYGVQD (reference sequence). CDR3: CASSVQGKNQPQHF. The CDR3 DNA follows: TGCGCCAGCAGTGTACAGGGAAAGAATCAGCCCCAGCATTTT.

Points on this clonotype: A much larger clone is a single base away; this may be a read error. V gene TRBV6-2 or TRBV6-3 combines with J gene TRBJ1-5, with 8 bases identical to TRBD1. CDR1 and CDR2 (germline): MNHEY, SVGEGT. This CDR3 spans 14 amino acids. The ends lost 6 bases at V and 1 base at J; junction bases unmatched: 2. CDR3 DNA sequence: TGTGCCAGCAGAAACAGGGGGAGCAATCAGCCCCAGCATTTT. Residues: CASRNRGSNQPQHF.

This clonotype was seen repeatedly, ten times or more. V is TRBV29-1 and J is TRBJ1-2; no definite D call. The V gene's germline CDR1 is SQVTM and CDR2 ANQGSEA. V lost 5 bases and J lost 4, with 17 bases in between. The CDR3 sequence is 14 residues long. Here the CDR3 DNA reads TGCAGCGTTTCGCCGGGGTTCGGTAGCTATGGCTACACCTTC. The encoded protein is CSVSPGFGSYGYTF.

This chain joins TRBV12-3 or TRBV12-4 and TRBJ1-2; D gene uncertain. The length of the CDR3 is 13 residues. V was clipped by 6 bases and J by 3 bases, with 11 bases between them. CDR3 coding DNA: TGTGCCAGCAGCACGACACTGCACTATGGCTACACCTTC. This sequence encodes CASSTTLHYGYTF.

This clonotype was picked up a small number of times. The chain carries TRBV29-1 and TRBJ1-5; D is unclear. V was trimmed by 4 bases and J by 1 base, leaving 5 bases between them. This CDR3 is built from 12 residues. Per the germline V gene, CDR1 is SQVTM and CDR2 is ANQGSEA. The CDR3 reads CSVGQSNQPQHF. The CDR3 DNA follows: TGCAGCGTTGGGCAGAGCAATCAGCCCCAGCATTTT.